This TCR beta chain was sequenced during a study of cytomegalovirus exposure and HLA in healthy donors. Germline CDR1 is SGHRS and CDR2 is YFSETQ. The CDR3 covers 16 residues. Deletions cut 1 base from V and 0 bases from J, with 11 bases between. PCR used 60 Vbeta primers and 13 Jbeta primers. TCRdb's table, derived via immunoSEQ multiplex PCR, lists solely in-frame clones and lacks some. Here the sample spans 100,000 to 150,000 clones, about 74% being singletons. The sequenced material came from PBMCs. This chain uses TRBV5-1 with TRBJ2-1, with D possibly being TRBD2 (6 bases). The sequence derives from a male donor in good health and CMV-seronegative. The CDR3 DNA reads TGCGCCAGCAGCTTGTCGCGGGGCGACTCCTACAATGAGCAGTTCTTC. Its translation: CASSLSRGDSYNEQFF.